A single sample is the source of the 10 T cell receptor beta chains below, sequenced in a study of OX40 agonist ivuxolimab in advanced cancers. The method was immunoSEQ multiplex PCR; TCRdb's version includes in-frame clones alone and lacks a portion of them. The table has around 61,000 clones, 82% seen once. The specimen comprised CD4+ or CD8+ T cells sorted from blood, sampled in a trial of the OX40 agonist ivuxolimab. Receptor source: an adult with an advanced solid tumor such as melanoma, head and neck, liver or kidney cancer.

The gene calls are TRBV5-1 and TRBJ2-7; D not resolved. CDR1 SGHRS and CDR2 YFSETQ come from the germline V gene. The length of the CDR3 is 14 residues. V was trimmed by 2 bases and J by 1 base, leaving 10 bases between them. The CDR3 here is CASSFGPSSYEQYF. CDR3 coding DNA: TGCGCCAGCAGCTTTGGGCCCTCTTCCTACGAGCAGTACTTC.

The rearrangement uses TRBV15 and TRBJ2-7; D may be TRBD1 (5 bases). The V end was cut by 4 bases, the J end by 6 bases, with 22 bases between. CDR3 length equals 16 residues. Germline values: CDR1 LNHNV, CDR2 YYDKDF (reference sequence). In DNA form, the CDR3 reads TGTGCCACCAGCATGACCCAGGGCCTGGGTGGCGGCGAGCAGTACTTC. The encoded protein is CATSMTQGLGGGEQYF.

The rearrangement uses TRBV10-3 and TRBJ2-1; 11 bases match TRBD2. The CDR3 covers 17 residues. CDR1 is ENHRY, CDR2 SYGVKD, per germline. Trimming removed 4 bases from V and 4 bases from J; junction bases left unmatched: 9. CDR3 sequence reads: CAISGLGTSGRYNEQFF. The CDR3 region has the DNA TGTGCCATCAGTGGCCTTGGGACTAGCGGAAGATACAATGAGCAGTTCTTC.

This clone has just one count. This chain links TRBV7-2 with TRBJ2-1; 7 nucleotides line up with TRBD1. V gave up 1 base and J gave up 8 bases; unmatched junction bases: 8. The CDR3 consists of 15 residues. The germline gives CDR1 SGHTA, CDR2 FQGNSA. The CDR3 loop is CASSLVGTEIHEQFF. The CDR3 DNA follows: TGTGCCAGCAGCTTAGTAGGGACAGAGATCCATGAGCAGTTCTTC.

The chain joins TRBV7-2 to TRBJ2-3, with 7 positions matching TRBD1. V shed 0 bases, J shed 5 bases, and the junction held 5 bases outside the gene matches. Looked up from germline, CDR1 is SGHTA and CDR2 is FQGNSA. This CDR3 region has 15 residues. CDR3 region: CASSLAGQSQDTQYF. In DNA form, the CDR3 reads TGTGCCAGCAGCTTAGCGGGACAGTCACAAGATACGCAGTATTTT.

The chain has TRBV28 and TRBJ1-2; D is unclear. The CDR3 covers 11 residues. Germline CDR1 is MDHEN and CDR2 is SYDVKM. Trimming pared 4 bases from V and 12 bases from J, leaving 12 bases between. CDR3 nucleotide sequence: TGTGCCAGCAGTTCACGAGTTGGGGACACCTTC. It is translated as CASSSRVGDTF.

The J gene is TRBJ2-5, the V gene TRBV19; D may be TRBD2 (5 bases). Trimming removed 5 bases from V and 5 bases from J, with 18 bases in between. The germline gives CDR1 LNHDA, CDR2 SQIVND (reference sequence). The CDR3 length is 15 residues. DNA for the CDR3: TGTGCCAGTAGTGCGGGCACAGCTGGTGGGGAGACCCAGTACTTC. This gives the protein CASSAGTAGGETQYF.

The rearrangement joins TRBV12-5 to TRBJ2-5; 7 nucleotides align to TRBD2. The CDR3 runs to 14 residues. Germline assignment: CDR1 LGHNT and CDR2 FRNRAP. V trimming: 7 bases; J trimming: 4 bases; junction bases outside the gene matches: 9. CDR3 DNA: TGTGCTAGTGCCATCAGCGGGATTGGAGAGACCCAGTACTTC. As protein: CASAISGIGETQYF.

V gene TRBV30 combines with J gene TRBJ1-1; a possible D gene is TRBD1 (5 bases). The CDR3 has 14 amino acids. Per the germline V gene, CDR1 is GTSNPN and CDR2 is SVGIG (reference sequence). V was cut by 4 bases and J by 1 base, with 13 bases left in between. CDR3: CAWNRGAANTEAFF. Written as DNA, the CDR3 is TGTGCCTGGAACCGCGGGGCAGCGAACACTGAAGCTTTCTTT. The variable domain in full, with the rest retrieved from reference TRBV30 and TRBJ1-1, is SQTIHQWPATLVQPVGSPLSLECTVEGTSNPNLYWYRQAAGRGLQLLFYSVGIGQISSEVPQNLSASRPQDRQFILSSKKLLLSDSGFYLCAWNRGAANTEAFFGQGTRLTVV.

The J gene is TRBJ2-3, the V gene TRBV18; tentative D call: TRBD2 (5 bases). Germline CDR1 KGHSH, CDR2 LQKENI. Trimming took off 1 base at V and 2 bases at J, with 16 bases between the two ends. The CDR3 contains 17 residues. CDR3 DNA sequence: TGTGCCAGCTCACCACGAGCCTCCAGCGGACCCACAGATACGCAGTATTTT. This codes for CASSPRASSGPTDTQYF.